This T cell receptor beta chain was sequenced during a study of CD8+ T cells in alopecia areata. Study overall: The study gave treated patients oral tofacitinib at 5 to 10 mg twice daily.

Worth noting for this clone: The antigen remains undetermined.

Trimming removed 6 bases at V and 0 bases at J, with 11 bases between. The CDR3 is 14 residues long. CDR1 and CDR2 (germline): MNHEY, SVGAGI. Study-wide points: Tofacitinib significantly decreased scalp clonality and expanded CD8+ clones among top 100. A single nonresponder leaves the baseline CD8+ expansion link to response uncertain.

The treatment was: oral pan-JAK inhibitor, 5-10 mg twice daily. It was cDNA, reverse transcribed from extracted RNA, that served as the sequencing template. The method was immunoSEQ multiplex PCR; TCRdb's version includes in-frame clones alone and lacks a portion of them. The profile shows over 150,000 clones, roughly 64% of them singletons. The sequences come from CD4+ T cells sorted from blood, collected at week 24, from a patient treated with tofacitinib. The receptor's source is a human donor with alopecia areata. J is TRBJ1-2 and V is TRBV6-5; no reliable D call. The CDR3 region is CASRTRVTNYGYTF. The CDR3 DNA is TGTGCCAGCAGGACAAGGGTAACTAACTATGGCTACACCTTC.